This T cell receptor beta chain was captured by sequencing in a study of multiple sclerosis patients with progressive multifocal leukoencephalopathy. Points from the study as a whole: Preferential TRBV-TRBJ pairings or common gene usage were not detected at PML. PML-onset expanded TRB clones were detectable before and during natalizumab therapy. Findings may reflect JC virus infection or just general immunocompromise.

This table comes from immunoSEQ multiplex PCR, and its TCRdb copy is limited to in-frame clones, with some not included. The table has 20,000 to 25,000 clones, under 95% seen once. In this sample, this clone turned up once. The target antigen is unknown. The trim removed 4 bases at V and 5 bases at J, leaving 0 bases unmatched. The CDR3 runs to 14 residues. Germline V gene sequence: CDR1 MNHNY, CDR2 SVGAGI (reference sequence). Time point meaning: approximately 11 months of natalizumab therapy. All patients had prior interferon beta, and all PML patients were female. The V call is TRBV6-6, the J call TRBJ2-1; 12 positions match TRBD1. Sequenced here: PBMCs, sampled from a patient treated with natalizumab. The TCR originated in a man between 25 and 39 years old with multiple sclerosis. The CDR3 protein is CASSWDRGHNEQFF. CDR3 DNA sequence: TGTGCCAGCAGTTGGGACAGGGGGCACAATGAGCAGTTCTTC.